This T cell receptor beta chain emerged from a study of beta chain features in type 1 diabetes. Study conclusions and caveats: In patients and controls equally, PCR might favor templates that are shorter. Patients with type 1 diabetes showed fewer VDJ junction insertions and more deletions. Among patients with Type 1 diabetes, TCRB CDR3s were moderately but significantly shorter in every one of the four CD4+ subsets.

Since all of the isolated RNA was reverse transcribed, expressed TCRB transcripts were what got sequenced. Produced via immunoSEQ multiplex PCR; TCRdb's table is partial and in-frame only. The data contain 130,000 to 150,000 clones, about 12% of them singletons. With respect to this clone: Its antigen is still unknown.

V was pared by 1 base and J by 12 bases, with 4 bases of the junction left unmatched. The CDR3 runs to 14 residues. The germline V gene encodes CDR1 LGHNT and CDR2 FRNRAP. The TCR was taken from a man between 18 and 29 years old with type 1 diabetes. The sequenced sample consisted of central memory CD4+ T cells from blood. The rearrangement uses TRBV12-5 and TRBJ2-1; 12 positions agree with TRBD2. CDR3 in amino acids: CASGLGLAGVGQFF. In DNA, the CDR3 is TGTGCTAGTGGTTTGGGACTAGCGGGGGTAGGGCAGTTCTTC.